A selection of T cell receptor beta chains follows, all from one sample in a study of cytomegalovirus exposure and HLA in healthy donors. Produced via immunoSEQ multiplex PCR; TCRdb's table is partial and in-frame only. The sample shows roughly 200,000 clones, more than 65% of them seen only once. The specimen sequenced was PBMCs. The receptors shown here come from a female donor in good health and CMV-seronegative. Both conserved end residues are part of each CDR3. The D gene is left open where the match is weak. For some rows the clone size is stated as once, few or many, or as a class when expanded; others skip it.

size: .; length: 16; J: TRBJ2-5; V: TRBV7-9; D: TRBD1; DNA: TGTGCCAGCAGCTTATTCCCGGGACAGGGGGAAGAGACCCAGTACTTC; CDR3: CASSLFPGQGEETQYF
size: .; length: 15; J: TRBJ1-1; V: TRBV4-2; D: .; DNA: TGTGCCAGCAGCCAAGATAGTTGGAGAAACACTGAAGCTTTCTTT; CDR3: CASSQDSWRNTEAFF
size: .; length: 11; J: TRBJ1-1; V: TRBV6-6; D: .; DNA: TGTGCCAGCAGAAACACAGGTCGGGCTTTCTTT; CDR3: CASRNTGRAFF
size: .; length: 15; J: TRBJ2-2; V: TRBV5-5; D: .; DNA: TGTGCCAGCAGCTTTTCGGTTAGTTTCGGCGGGGAGCTGTTTTTT; CDR3: CASSFSVSFGGELFF
size: .; length: 16; J: TRBJ2-7; V: TRBV7-2; D: TRBD1; DNA: TGTGCCAGCAGCCCCCGACAGGGCCTCCTCTCCTACGAGCAGTACTTC; CDR3: CASSPRQGLLSYEQYF
size: .; length: 15; J: TRBJ2-7; V: TRBV9; D: TRBD1; DNA: TGTGCCAGCGCCCCGGGTAGGGGGCGAGGAGAAGAGCAGTACTTC; CDR3: CASAPGRGRGEEQYF
size: once; length: 17; J: TRBJ2-5; V: TRBV10-3; D: TRBD1; DNA: TGTGCCATCAGTGAGCGAGGACAGGGGAAGAAACAAGAGACCCAGTACTTC; CDR3: CAISERGQGKKQETQYF
size: .; length: 15; J: TRBJ1-2; V: TRBV19; D: TRBD1; DNA: TGTGCCAGTAGTAAGGAGCAGGGGGTAGACTATGGCTACACCTTC; CDR3: CASSKEQGVDYGYTF
size: .; length: 13; J: TRBJ2-7; V: TRBV6-1; D: .; DNA: TGTGCCAGCCATTATACAGCCTCCTACGAGCAGTACTTC; CDR3: CASHYTASYEQYF
size: .; length: 14; J: TRBJ2-3; V: TRBV14; D: .; DNA: TGTGCCAGCAGCCAAGACTACAGGACGGTAACGCAGTATTTT; CDR3: CASSQDYRTVTQYF
size: .; length: 15; J: TRBJ2-7; V: TRBV6-6; D: TRBD2; DNA: TGTGCCAGCAGTTACGGCGGGGGGGTTGGCAACGAGCAGTACTTC; CDR3: CASSYGGGVGNEQYF
size: .; length: 13; J: TRBJ1-6; V: TRBV25-1; D: .; DNA: TGTGCCAGCAGTGAAACAGTGAATTCACCCCTCCACTTT; CDR3: CASSETVNSPLHF
size: .; length: 12; J: TRBJ2-7; V: TRBV11-2; D: TRBD2; DNA: TGTGCCAGCAGCTCACTAGCGTACGAGCAGTACTTC; CDR3: CASSSLAYEQYF
size: .; length: 14; J: TRBJ2-3; V: TRBV25-1; D: TRBD2; DNA: TGTGCCAGCTCGCTAGCGGGAGATGCAGATACGCAGTATTTT; CDR3: CASSLAGDADTQYF
size: once; length: 16; J: TRBJ1-1; V: TRBV28; D: TRBD1; DNA: TGTGCCAGCAGTGATAACAGGGGTCTCCGGGACACTGAAGCTTTCTTT; CDR3: CASSDNRGLRDTEAFF
size: .; length: 15; J: TRBJ1-4; V: TRBV5-1; D: .; DNA: TGCGCCAGCAGCTCCGGAGTGGGTACTAATGAAAAACTGTTTTTT; CDR3: CASSSGVGTNEKLFF
size: .; length: 15; J: TRBJ2-7; V: TRBV7-8; D: TRBD1; DNA: TGTGCCAGCAGCTCCGGACAGGGAAGGGTGGGCGAGCAGTACTTC; CDR3: CASSSGQGRVGEQYF
size: .; length: 15; J: TRBJ2-7; V: TRBV5-1; D: TRBD2; DNA: TGCGCCAGCCGGGAGGGAGCGGGGGGGCCAGACGAGCAGTACTTC; CDR3: CASREGAGGPDEQYF
size: .; length: 13; J: TRBJ2-1; V: TRBV15; D: .; DNA: TGTGCCACCAGCAGAGGTACCTACAATGAGCAGTTCTTC; CDR3: CATSRGTYNEQFF
size: .; length: 13; J: TRBJ2-7; V: TRBV19; D: .; DNA: TGTGCCAGTAGTATGTTCCCCGCCTACGAGCAGTACTTC; CDR3: CASSMFPAYEQYF
size: few; length: 14; J: TRBJ2-7; V: TRBV7-6; D: TRBD1; DNA: TGTGCCAGCAGCTCCGGGACAGGGAACGGCGAGCAGTACTTC; CDR3: CASSSGTGNGEQYF
size: .; length: 11; J: TRBJ2-7; V: TRBV6-1; D: .; DNA: TGTGCCAGCAGTGAATTGCGGCAGCAGTACTTC; CDR3: CASSELRQQYF
size: .; length: 14; J: TRBJ1-1; V: TRBV5-4; D: .; DNA: TGTGCCAGCAGCCCTGGAGGCTTAGTCACTGAAGCTTTCTTT; CDR3: CASSPGGLVTEAFF
size: once; length: 14; J: TRBJ1-1; V: TRBV12-5; D: .; DNA: TGTGCTAGTGGTGAACCCTCCTATCGGCGGGAAGCTTTCTTT; CDR3: CASGEPSYRREAFF
size: .; length: 13; J: TRBJ2-2; V: TRBV6-5; D: .; DNA: TGTGCCAGCCGAAGCCAGAACACCGGGGAGCTGTTTTTT; CDR3: CASRSQNTGELFF
size: few; length: 18; J: TRBJ2-1; V: TRBV5-1; D: TRBD2; DNA: TGCGCCAGCAGCTTGGGGGCGGGGGGGCCGCTTGGGGACAATGAGCAGTTCTTC; CDR3: CASSLGAGGPLGDNEQFF
size: few; length: 15; J: TRBJ2-3; V: TRBV30; D: TRBD1; DNA: TGTGCCTGGAGTGTAGGGGTGACAGGGGGCTTTACGCAGTATTTT; CDR3: CAWSVGVTGGFTQYF
size: .; length: 13; J: TRBJ2-7; V: TRBV6-1; D: .; DNA: TGTGCCAGCAGTGTAGGGGTACCGTACGAGCAGTACTTC; CDR3: CASSVGVPYEQYF
size: .; length: 18; J: TRBJ2-7; V: TRBV28; D: TRBD2; DNA: TGTGCCAGCAGCACGGGGATAGTGGCTAGCGGGGTCTCCTACGAGCAGCACTTC; CDR3: CASSTGIVASGVSYEQHF
size: .; length: 16; J: TRBJ2-7; V: TRBV7-6; D: TRBD1; DNA: TGTGCCAGCAGCTCAGGGACAGGGGCAATTTTTTACGAGCAGTACTTC; CDR3: CASSSGTGAIFYEQYF
size: .; length: 15; J: TRBJ2-1; V: TRBV10-3; D: TRBD2; DNA: TGTGCCATCAGTGACCCCGGCCCGGGAGGGGATGAGCAGTTCTTC; CDR3: CAISDPGPGGDEQFF
size: .; length: 16; J: TRBJ1-1; V: TRBV6-4; D: .; DNA: TGTGCCAGCAGTGAGAGCGGGGGGGGACCTTTATCGGAAGCTTTCTTT; CDR3: CASSESGGGPLSEAFF
size: .; length: 13; J: TRBJ1-1; V: TRBV7-2; D: TRBD1; DNA: TGTGCCAGCAGCTCAGGGGGGAACACTGAAGCTTTCTTT; CDR3: CASSSGGNTEAFF
size: few; length: 15; J: TRBJ1-3; V: TRBV6-6; D: TRBD1; DNA: TGTGCCAGCAGTTACGGGGGGACAGGAGGAAACACCATATATTTT; CDR3: CASSYGGTGGNTIYF
size: .; length: 13; J: TRBJ2-2; V: TRBV6-5; D: .; DNA: TGTGCCAGCAGTTACTCGAGTACCGGGGAGCTGTTTTTT; CDR3: CASSYSSTGELFF
size: .; length: 13; J: TRBJ1-4; V: TRBV2; D: .; DNA: TGTGCCACACAACAGGGCTCCAATGAAAAACTGTTTTTT; CDR3: CATQQGSNEKLFF
size: .; length: 14; J: TRBJ1-1; V: TRBV4-3; D: .; DNA: TGCGCCAGCAGCCAAGATGCCACAGGTCGGAGAGCTTTCTTT; CDR3: CASSQDATGRRAFF
size: few; length: 16; J: TRBJ1-1; V: TRBV7-9; D: TRBD1; DNA: TGTGCCAGCAGCTTAGTTCCGACAGGGGGTATAACTGAAGCTTTCTTT; CDR3: CASSLVPTGGITEAFF
size: .; length: 15; J: TRBJ2-7; V: TRBV6-5; D: .; DNA: TGTGCCAGCAGCCCAACCCTTGCCAGGACCTACGAGCAGTACTTC; CDR3: CASSPTLARTYEQYF
size: .; length: 13; J: TRBJ2-3; V: TRBV18; D: .; DNA: TGTGCCAGCTCACCATCGGGCACAGATACGCAGTATTTT; CDR3: CASSPSGTDTQYF
size: .; length: 16; J: TRBJ2-7; V: TRBV9; D: .; DNA: TGTGCCAGCAGCGTAGCAGGGGAAGTGAGGGGCCACGAGCAGTACTTC; CDR3: CASSVAGEVRGHEQYF
size: .; length: 13; J: TRBJ1-6; V: TRBV30; D: .; DNA: TGTGCCTGGAGTGGAACACTAAGCTCACCCCTCCACTTT; CDR3: CAWSGTLSSPLHF
size: .; length: 13; J: TRBJ1-2; V: TRBV2; D: .; DNA: TGTGCCAGCAGAATCGGGACAAGCTATGGCTACACCTTC; CDR3: CASRIGTSYGYTF
size: few; length: 13; J: TRBJ1-5; V: TRBV5-4; D: TRBD1; DNA: TGTGCCAGCAGCTCGGACAGGTCCGGGCCCCAGCATTTT; CDR3: CASSSDRSGPQHF
size: .; length: 13; J: TRBJ2-5; V: TRBV15; D: .; DNA: TGTGCCACCAGCAGGGACTTCCAAGAGACCCAGTACTTC; CDR3: CATSRDFQETQYF
size: .; length: 15; J: TRBJ2-7; V: TRBV6-5; D: TRBD2; DNA: TGTGCCAGCAGTTCGGATAGCGGGAGATCCTACGAGCAGTACTTC; CDR3: CASSSDSGRSYEQYF
size: .; length: 12; J: TRBJ1-6; V: TRBV25-1; D: .; DNA: TGTGCCAGCAGTGAAGTTCGGTCACCCCTCCACTTT; CDR3: CASSEVRSPLHF
size: few; length: 19; J: TRBJ1-3; V: TRBV4-1; D: .; DNA: TGCGCCAGCAGCCAAGATAATGGGCGAGAAAGAAAACTTGGAAACACCATATATTTT; CDR3: CASSQDNGRERKLGNTIYF
size: .; length: 18; J: TRBJ2-1; V: TRBV6-1; D: TRBD2; DNA: TGTGCCAGCAGTGAACGGCTAGCGGGAGGGCCCTCCTACAATGAGCAGTTCTTC; CDR3: CASSERLAGGPSYNEQFF
size: .; length: 16; J: TRBJ2-3; V: TRBV7-2; D: TRBD1; DNA: TGTGCCAGCAGCCCCAGAACAGGGGGCGAGGGAGATACGCAGTATTTT; CDR3: CASSPRTGGEGDTQYF
size: .; length: 18; J: TRBJ2-6; V: TRBV9; D: .; DNA: TGTGCCAGCAGCGTAGAAGCGGAGCCGCTCTCTGGGGCCAACGTCCTGACTTTC; CDR3: CASSVEAEPLSGANVLTF